The 8 T cell receptor beta chains given below trace back to one sample, sequenced in a study of long-term antiretroviral therapy in people with HIV. The libraries were made with immunoSEQ v3.0 at survey level. The assay was immunoSEQ multiplex PCR, and TCRdb's table has in-frame clones only and misses some. The sample has roughly 31,000 clones; approximately 86% are singletons. The sequenced sample was unsorted PBMCs, obtained roughly 5 years before starting antiretroviral therapy. The receptor source for this set is a man aged 50 to 59 with HIV.

This rearrangement joins TRBV9 to TRBJ2-1; a weak D match, TRBD2 (5 bases). The CDR3 has 13 amino acids. Trimming removed 1 base at V and 8 bases at J, with 10 bases between. Germline V lookup: CDR1 SGDLS, CDR2 YYNGEE. CDR3 protein: CASSVRPGDEQFF. DNA of the CDR3: TGTGCCAGCAGCGTACGGCCCGGGGATGAGCAGTTCTTC.

The chain links TRBV21-1 to TRBJ2-5; TRBD2, the table's D call, lacks a check against the DNA. TRBV21-1 is assigned pseudogene status. CDR3 length: 16 amino acids. This chain's CDR3 is CASSKSWREGHETQYF. Here the CDR3 DNA reads TGTGCCAGCAGCAAATCATGGCGGGAGGGCCATGAGACCCAGTACTTC.

The chain recombines TRBV30 with TRBJ1-6, with 10 bases identical to TRBD1. The V gene end was trimmed by 3 bases and the J gene end by 9 bases; junction bases not matched to a gene: 8. The V gene's germline CDR1 is GTSNPN and CDR2 SVGIG (reference sequence). CDR3 length: 15 amino acids. CDR3 coding DNA: TGTGCCTGGAGGTGGGGACAGGGGATAGGTTCACCCCTCCACTTT. Residues: CAWRWGQGIGSPLHF.

This clone came up once. The V and J genes are TRBV5-1 and TRBJ2-3; a possible D gene is TRBD2 (6 bases). V lost 2 bases to trimming and J lost 0 bases, with 13 bases between them. The CDR3 extends over 16 amino acids. Germline V gives CDR1 SGHRS, CDR2 YFSETQ. The CDR3 DNA reads as TGCGCCAGCAGCTTACCGGGACTCCCGAGCACAGATACGCAGTATTTT. Its translation is CASSLPGLPSTDTQYF.

The rearrangement links TRBV5-6 to TRBJ2-2, with a weak D call TRBD1 (6 bases). The CDR3 has 12 residues. CDR1 and CDR2 from the germline V gene are SGHDT and YYEEEE. The V and J ends lost 4 bases and 5 bases respectively, with 6 bases between them. CDR3 region: CASSTGTGELFF. CDR3 coding DNA: TGTGCCAGCAGCACAGGGACCGGGGAGCTGTTTTTT. Together with reference TRBV5-6 and TRBJ2-2, the CDR3 gives the full variable domain: DAGVTQSPTHLIKTRGQQVTLRCSPKSGHDTVSWYQQALGQGPQFIFQYYEEEERQRGNFPDRFSGHQFPNYSSELNVNALLLGDSALYLCASSTGTGELFFGEGSRLTVL.

The rearrangement links TRBV30 to TRBJ1-3, with D unresolved. Trimming took off 4 bases at V and 0 bases at J, with 7 bases between the two ends. Germline values: CDR1 GTSNPN, CDR2 SVGIG (reference sequence). The CDR3 spans 13 residues. CDR3 nucleotides: TGTGCCTGGAATTACCTCTCTGGAAACACCATATATTTT. Encoded protein: CAWNYLSGNTIYF.

The chain couples TRBV5-1 to TRBJ1-1; no reliable D call. Germline CDR1 and CDR2: SGHRS and YFSETQ. CDR3 length: 14 amino acids. Between the trimmed V and J ends, which lost 1 base and 2 bases, there was a span of 9 bases. The CDR3 reads CASSLMGFNTEAFF. In nucleotides, the CDR3 is TGCGCCAGCAGCTTGATGGGCTTTAACACTGAAGCTTTCTTT.

This clone appeared a few times. J is TRBJ1-2 and V is TRBV25-1; D uncertain. CDR3 size: 14 residues. From germline, CDR1 is MGHDK and CDR2 SYGVNS. The V gene lost 3 bases and the J gene lost 2 bases, with 10 bases spanning the gap. CDR3 DNA: TGTGCCAGCAGTGACCGATTCAGGAACTATGGCTACACCTTC. Its protein is CASSDRFRNYGYTF.